The clone carrying this T cell receptor (beta chain) was counted ten times or more. The data originate from a study of T-cell reconstitution after alpha-beta-depleted transplantation in children. Unique molecular identifiers were incorporated when the TCRbeta library was constructed. TCRdb recomputed calls from the PCR reads with MiXCR, one row per CDR3 protein. The sample lists 250,000 to 300,000 distinct CDR3 sequences, 10% occurring once. Looked up from germline, CDR1 is SEHNR and CDR2 is FQNEAQ (reference sequence). The germline V and J ends were trimmed by 8 bases and 2 bases, with 15 bases remaining between them. There are 14 residues in the CDR3.

Sequences were derived from PBMCs, sampled before TCRalphabeta/CD19-depleted stem cell transplant. This receptor was obtained from a boy under three years old with acute myeloid leukemia, due to receive a stem cell transplant. The chain couples TRBV7-9 to TRBJ2-5; tentatively, D is TRBD2 (7 bases). The DNA of the CDR3 is TGTGCCAGCCCAGGGGACTACTCTCAAGAGACCCAGTACTTC. As protein: CASPGDYSQETQYF.